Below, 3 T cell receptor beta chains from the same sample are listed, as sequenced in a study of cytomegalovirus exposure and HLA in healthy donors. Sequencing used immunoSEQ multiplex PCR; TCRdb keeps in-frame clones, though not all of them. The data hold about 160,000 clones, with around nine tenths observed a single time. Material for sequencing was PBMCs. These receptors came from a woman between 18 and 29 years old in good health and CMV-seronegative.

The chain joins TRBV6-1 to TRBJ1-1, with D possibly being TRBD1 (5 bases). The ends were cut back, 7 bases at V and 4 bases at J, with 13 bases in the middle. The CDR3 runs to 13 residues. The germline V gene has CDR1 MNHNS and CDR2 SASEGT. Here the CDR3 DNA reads TGTGCCAGCAAAAGGGGCTTGGGCACTGAAGCTTTCTTT. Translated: CASKRGLGTEAFF.

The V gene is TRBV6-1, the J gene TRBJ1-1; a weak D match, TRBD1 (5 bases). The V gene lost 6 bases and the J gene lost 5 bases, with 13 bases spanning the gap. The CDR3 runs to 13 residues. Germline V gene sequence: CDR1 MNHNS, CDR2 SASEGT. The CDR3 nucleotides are TGTGCCAGCAGGCCCCAGGGAGGTACTGAAGCTTTCTTT. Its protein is CASRPQGGTEAFF.

DNA of the CDR3: TGTGCCAGCTCACCCACCCGCCTAGCGGGGGGGACCTACGAGCAGTACTTC. Residues: CASSPTRLAGGTYEQYF. V is TRBV18 and J is TRBJ2-7; TRBD2 matches 12 bases. The V segment lost 3 bases and the J segment 2 bases; nucleotides outside the gene matches: 8. Germline-derived CDR1 and CDR2 are KGHSH and LQKENI. There are 17 residues in the CDR3.